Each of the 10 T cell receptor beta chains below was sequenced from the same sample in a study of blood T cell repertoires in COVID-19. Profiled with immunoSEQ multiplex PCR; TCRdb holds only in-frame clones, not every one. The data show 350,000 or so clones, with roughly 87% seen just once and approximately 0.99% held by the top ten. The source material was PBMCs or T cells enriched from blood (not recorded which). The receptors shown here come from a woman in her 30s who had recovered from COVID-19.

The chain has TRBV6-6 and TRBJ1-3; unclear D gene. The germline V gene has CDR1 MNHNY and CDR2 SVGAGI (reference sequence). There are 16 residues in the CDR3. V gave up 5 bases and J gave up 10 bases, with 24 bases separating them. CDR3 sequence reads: CASSRRGYRVLTTIYF. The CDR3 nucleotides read TGTGCCAGCAGTCGGCGGGGATATCGGGTTCTGACAACCATATATTTT.

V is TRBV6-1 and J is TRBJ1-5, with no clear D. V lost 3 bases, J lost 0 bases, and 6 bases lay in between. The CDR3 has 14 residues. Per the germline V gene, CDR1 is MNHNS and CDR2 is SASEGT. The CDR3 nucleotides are TGTGCCAGCAGTGACAGATCTAGCAATCAGCCCCAGCATTTT. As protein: CASSDRSSNQPQHF.

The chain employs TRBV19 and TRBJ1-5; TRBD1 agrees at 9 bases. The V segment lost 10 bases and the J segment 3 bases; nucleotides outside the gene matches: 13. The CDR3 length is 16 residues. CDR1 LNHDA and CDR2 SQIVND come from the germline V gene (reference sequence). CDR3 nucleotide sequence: TGTGCCACACGAAGCACCGGGACAGGGTTCAATCAGCCCCAGCATTTT. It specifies CATRSTGTGFNQPQHF. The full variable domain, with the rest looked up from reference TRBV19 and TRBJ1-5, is DGGITQSPKYLFRKEGQNVTLSCEQNLNHDAMYWYRQDPGQGLRLIYYSQIVNDFQKGDIAEGYSVSREKKESFPLTVTSAQKNPTAFYLCATRSTGTGFNQPQHFGDGTRLSIL.

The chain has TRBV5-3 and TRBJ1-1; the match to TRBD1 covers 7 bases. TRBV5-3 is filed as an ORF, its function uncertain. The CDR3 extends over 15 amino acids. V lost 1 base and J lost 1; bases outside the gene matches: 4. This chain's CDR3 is CARSLRGQPNTEAFF. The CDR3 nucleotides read TGTGCCAGAAGCTTGAGGGGACAGCCGAACACTGAAGCTTTCTTT.

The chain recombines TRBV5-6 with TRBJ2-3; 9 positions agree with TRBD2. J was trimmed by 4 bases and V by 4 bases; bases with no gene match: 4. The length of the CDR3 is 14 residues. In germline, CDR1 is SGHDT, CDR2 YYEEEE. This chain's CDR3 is CASSTGTSSDTQYF. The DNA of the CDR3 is TGTGCCAGCAGCACCGGGACTAGCTCAGATACGCAGTATTTT. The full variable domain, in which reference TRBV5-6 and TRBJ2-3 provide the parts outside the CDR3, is DAGVTQSPTHLIKTRGQQVTLRCSPKSGHDTVSWYQQALGQGPQFIFQYYEEEERQRGNFPDRFSGHQFPNYSSELNVNALLLGDSALYLCASSTGTSSDTQYFGPGTRLTVL.

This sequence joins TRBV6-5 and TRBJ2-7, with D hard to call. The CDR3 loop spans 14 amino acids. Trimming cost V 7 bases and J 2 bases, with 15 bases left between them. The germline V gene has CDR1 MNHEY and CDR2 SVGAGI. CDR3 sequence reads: CASNSLRVAYEQYF. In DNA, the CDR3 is TGTGCCAGCAACTCCCTCCGGGTCGCCTACGAGCAGTACTTC.

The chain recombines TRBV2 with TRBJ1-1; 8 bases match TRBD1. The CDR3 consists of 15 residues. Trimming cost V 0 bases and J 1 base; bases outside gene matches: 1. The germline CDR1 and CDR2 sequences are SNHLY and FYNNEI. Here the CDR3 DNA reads TGTGCCAGCAGTGAAGCAGACAGGGGGAACACTGAAGCTTTCTTT. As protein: CASSEADRGNTEAFF.

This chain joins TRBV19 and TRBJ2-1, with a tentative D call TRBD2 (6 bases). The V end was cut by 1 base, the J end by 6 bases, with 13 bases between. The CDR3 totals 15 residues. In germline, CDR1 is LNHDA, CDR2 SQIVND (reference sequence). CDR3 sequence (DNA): TGTGCCAGTAGTATAGTTAGGGACTCACGCAATGAGCAGTTCTTC. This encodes CASSIVRDSRNEQFF.

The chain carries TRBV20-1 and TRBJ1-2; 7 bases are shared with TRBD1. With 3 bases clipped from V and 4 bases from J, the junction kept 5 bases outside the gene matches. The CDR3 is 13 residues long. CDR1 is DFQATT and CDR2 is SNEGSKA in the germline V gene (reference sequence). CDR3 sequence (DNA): TGCAGTGCTAGTACAGGGGAGGCCTATGGCTACACCTTC. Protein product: CSASTGEAYGYTF.

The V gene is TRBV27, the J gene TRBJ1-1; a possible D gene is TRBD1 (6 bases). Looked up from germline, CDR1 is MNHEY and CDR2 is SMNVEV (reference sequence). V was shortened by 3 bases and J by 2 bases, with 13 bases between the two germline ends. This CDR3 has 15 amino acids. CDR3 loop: CASSFSGQSNTEAFF. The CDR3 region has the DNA TGTGCCAGCAGTTTCTCCGGACAGTCAAACACTGAAGCTTTCTTT.